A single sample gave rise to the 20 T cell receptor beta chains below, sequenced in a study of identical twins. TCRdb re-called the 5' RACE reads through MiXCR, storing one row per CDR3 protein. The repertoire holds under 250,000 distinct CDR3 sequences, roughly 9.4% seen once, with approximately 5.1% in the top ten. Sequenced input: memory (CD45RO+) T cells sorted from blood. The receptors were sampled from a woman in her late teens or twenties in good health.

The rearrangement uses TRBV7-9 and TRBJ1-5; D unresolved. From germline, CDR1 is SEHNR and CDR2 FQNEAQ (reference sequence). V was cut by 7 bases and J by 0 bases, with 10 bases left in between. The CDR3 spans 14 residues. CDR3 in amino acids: CASNRFGSNQPQHF. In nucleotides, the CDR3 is TGTGCCAGCAATAGGTTCGGTAGCAATCAGCCCCAGCATTTT.

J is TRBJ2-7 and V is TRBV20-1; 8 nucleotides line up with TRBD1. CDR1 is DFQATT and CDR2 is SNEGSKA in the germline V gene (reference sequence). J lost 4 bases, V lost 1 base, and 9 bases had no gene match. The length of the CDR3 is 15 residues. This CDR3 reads CSARAGTGDSYEQYF. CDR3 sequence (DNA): TGCAGTGCTAGAGCCGGGACAGGCGATTCTTACGAGCAGTACTTC.

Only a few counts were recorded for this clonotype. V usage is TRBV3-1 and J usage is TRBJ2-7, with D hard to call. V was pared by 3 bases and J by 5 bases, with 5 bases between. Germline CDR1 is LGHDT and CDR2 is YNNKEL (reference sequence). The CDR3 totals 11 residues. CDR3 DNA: TGTGCCAGCAGCCAGGGCCACGAGCAGTACTTC. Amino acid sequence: CASSQGHEQYF.

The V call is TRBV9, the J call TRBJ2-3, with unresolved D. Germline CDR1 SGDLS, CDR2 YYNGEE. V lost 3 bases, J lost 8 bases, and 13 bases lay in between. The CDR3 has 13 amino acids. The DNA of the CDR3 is TGTGCCAGCAGCGCCTCGACACTTCTTACGCAGTATTTT. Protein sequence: CASSASTLLTQYF. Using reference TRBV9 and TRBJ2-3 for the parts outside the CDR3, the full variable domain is DSGVTQTPKHLITATGQRVTLRCSPRSGDLSVYWYQQSLDQGLQFLIQYYNGEERAKGNILERFSAQQFPDLHSELNLSSLELGDSALYFCASSASTLLTQYFGPGTRLTVL.

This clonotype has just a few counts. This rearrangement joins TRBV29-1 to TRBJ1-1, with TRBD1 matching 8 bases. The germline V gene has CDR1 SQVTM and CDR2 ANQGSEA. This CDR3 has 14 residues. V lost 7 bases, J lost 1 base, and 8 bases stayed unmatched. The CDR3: CSALDRGTNTEAFF. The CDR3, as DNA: TGCAGCGCACTTGACAGGGGAACGAACACTGAAGCTTTCTTT. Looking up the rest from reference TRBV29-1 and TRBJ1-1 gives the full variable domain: SAVISQKPSRDICQRGTSLTIQCQVDSQVTMMFWYRQQPGQSLTLIATANQGSEATYESGFVIDKFPISRPNLTFSTLTVSNMSPEDSSIYLCSALDRGTNTEAFFGQGTRLTVV.

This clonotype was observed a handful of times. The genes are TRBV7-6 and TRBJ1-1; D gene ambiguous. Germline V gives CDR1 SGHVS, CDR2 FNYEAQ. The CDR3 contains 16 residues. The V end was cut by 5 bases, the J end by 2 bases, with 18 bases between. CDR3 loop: CASSAAIWRGNTEAFF. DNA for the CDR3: TGTGCCAGCAGCGCCGCCATTTGGAGAGGCAACACTGAAGCTTTCTTT. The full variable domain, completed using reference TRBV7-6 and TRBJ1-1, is GAGVSQSPRYKVTKRGQDVALRCDPISGHVSLYWYRQALGQGPEFLTYFNYEAQQDKSGLPNDRFSAERPEGSISTLTIQRTEQRDSAMYRCASSAAIWRGNTEAFFGQGTRLTVV.

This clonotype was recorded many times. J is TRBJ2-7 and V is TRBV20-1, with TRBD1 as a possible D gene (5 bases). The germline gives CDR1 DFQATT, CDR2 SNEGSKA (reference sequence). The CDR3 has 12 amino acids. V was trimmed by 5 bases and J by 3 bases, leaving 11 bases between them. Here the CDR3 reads CSAGPQGYEQYF. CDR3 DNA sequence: TGCAGTGCTGGCCCCCAGGGCTACGAGCAGTACTTC.

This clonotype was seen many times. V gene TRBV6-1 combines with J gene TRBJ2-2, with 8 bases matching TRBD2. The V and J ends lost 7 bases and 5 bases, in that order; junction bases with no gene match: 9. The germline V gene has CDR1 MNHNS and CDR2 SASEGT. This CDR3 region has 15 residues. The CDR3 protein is CASTSGGAGTGELFF. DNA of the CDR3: TGTGCCAGCACCTCGGGGGGGGCTGGAACCGGGGAGCTGTTTTTT.

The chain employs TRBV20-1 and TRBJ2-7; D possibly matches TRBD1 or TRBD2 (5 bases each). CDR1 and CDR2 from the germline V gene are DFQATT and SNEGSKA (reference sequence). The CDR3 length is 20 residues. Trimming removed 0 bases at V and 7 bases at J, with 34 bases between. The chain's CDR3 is CSARDPESYTRKGVEEEQYF. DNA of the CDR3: TGCAGTGCTAGAGATCCGGAGAGCTACACTAGGAAAGGGGTAGAGGAGGAGCAGTACTTC.

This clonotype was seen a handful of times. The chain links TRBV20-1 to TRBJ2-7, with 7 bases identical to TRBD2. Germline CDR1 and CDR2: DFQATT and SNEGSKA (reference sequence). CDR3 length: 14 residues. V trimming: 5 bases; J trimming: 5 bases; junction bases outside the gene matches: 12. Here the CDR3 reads CSADPRAGRDEQYF. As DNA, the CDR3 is TGCAGTGCTGACCCTAGAGCGGGAAGGGACGAGCAGTACTTC.

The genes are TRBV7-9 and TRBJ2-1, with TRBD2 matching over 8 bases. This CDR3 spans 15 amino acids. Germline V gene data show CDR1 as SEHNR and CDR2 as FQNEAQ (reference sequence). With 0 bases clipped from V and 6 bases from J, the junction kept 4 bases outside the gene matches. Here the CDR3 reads CASSLAETSANEQFF. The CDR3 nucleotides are TGTGCCAGCAGCTTAGCCGAGACTAGCGCCAATGAGCAGTTCTTC. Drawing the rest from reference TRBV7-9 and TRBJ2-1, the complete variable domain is DTGVSQNPRHKITKRGQNVTFRCDPISEHNRLYWYRQTLGQGPEFLTYFQNEAQLEKSRLLSDRFSAERPKGSFSTLEIQRTEQGDSAMYLCASSLAETSANEQFFGPGTRLTVL.

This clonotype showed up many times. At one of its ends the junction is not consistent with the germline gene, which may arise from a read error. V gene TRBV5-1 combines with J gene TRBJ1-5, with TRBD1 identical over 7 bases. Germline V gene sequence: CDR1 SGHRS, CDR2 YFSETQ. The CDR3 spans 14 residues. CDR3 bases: TGCGCCAGCAGCTTCGGGGACAGCAGTCAGCCCCAGCATTTT. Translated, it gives CASSFGDSSQPQHF.

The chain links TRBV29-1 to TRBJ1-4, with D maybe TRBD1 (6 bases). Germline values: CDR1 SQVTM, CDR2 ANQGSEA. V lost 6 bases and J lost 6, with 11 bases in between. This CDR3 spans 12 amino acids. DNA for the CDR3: TGCAGCGTCCGACAGGATTATGAAAAACTGTTTTTT. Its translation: CSVRQDYEKLFF.

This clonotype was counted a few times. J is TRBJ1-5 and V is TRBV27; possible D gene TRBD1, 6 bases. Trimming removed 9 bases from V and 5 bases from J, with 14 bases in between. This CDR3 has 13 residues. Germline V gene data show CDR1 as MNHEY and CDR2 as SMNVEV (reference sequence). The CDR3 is CASTTGPYQPQHF. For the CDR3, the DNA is TGTGCCAGTACGACAGGTCCATATCAGCCCCAGCATTTT.

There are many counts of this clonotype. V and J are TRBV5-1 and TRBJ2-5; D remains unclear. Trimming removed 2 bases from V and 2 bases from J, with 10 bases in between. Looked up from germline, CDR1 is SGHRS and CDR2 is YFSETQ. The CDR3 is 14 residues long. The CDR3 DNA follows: TGCGCCAGCAGCTTAACAGAATATCAAGAGACCCAGTACTTC. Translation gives CASSLTEYQETQYF.

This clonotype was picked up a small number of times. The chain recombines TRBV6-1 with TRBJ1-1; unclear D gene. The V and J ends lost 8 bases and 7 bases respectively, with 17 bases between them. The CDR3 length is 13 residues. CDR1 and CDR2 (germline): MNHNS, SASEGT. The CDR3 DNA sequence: TGTGCCAGCCACTATACCCCTCTCGGTGAAGCTTTCTTT. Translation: CASHYTPLGEAFF.

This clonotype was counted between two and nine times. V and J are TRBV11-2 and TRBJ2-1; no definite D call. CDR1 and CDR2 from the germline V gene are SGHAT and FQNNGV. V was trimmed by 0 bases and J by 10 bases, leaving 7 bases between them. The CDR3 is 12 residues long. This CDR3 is CASSLDLTEQFF. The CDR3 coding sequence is TGTGCCAGCAGCTTAGATCTGACCGAGCAGTTCTTC.

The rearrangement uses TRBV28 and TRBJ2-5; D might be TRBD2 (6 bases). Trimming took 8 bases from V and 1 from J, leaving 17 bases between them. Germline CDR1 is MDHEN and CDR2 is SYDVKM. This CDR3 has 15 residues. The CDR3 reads CASPSRAGRQETQYF. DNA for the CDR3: TGTGCCAGCCCCTCAAGAGCGGGCCGCCAAGAGACCCAGTACTTC.

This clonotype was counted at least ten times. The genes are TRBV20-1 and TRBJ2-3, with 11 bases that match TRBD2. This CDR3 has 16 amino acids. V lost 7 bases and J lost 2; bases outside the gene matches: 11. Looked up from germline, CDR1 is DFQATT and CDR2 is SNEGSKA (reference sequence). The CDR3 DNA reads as TGCAGTGGAGGGAAGGCTAGCGGGAGGCACACAGATACGCAGTATTTT. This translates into CSGGKASGRHTDTQYF.

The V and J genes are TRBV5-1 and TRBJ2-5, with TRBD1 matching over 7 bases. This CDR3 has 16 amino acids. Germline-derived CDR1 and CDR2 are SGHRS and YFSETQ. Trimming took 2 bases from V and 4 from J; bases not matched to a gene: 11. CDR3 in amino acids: CASSFAALRDRETQYF. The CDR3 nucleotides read TGCGCCAGCAGCTTCGCCGCCTTACGGGACAGAGAGACCCAGTACTTC.